This TCR beta chain comes out of a study of molecular identifiers for immune sequencing clone quantification. CDR1 and CDR2 from the germline V gene are DFQATT and SNEGSKA (reference sequence). The CDR3 consists of 14 residues. Trimming left V 3 bases short and J 0 bases short, with 10 bases between. There are many counts of this clonotype. TCRdb reprocessed the PCR reads via MiXCR and lists one record per CDR3 protein. There are 300,000 to 350,000 distinct CDR3 sequences in the sample; over 20% occur only once, and more than 0.8% lies in the top ten. The chain combines TRBV20-1 with TRBJ2-3; unclear D gene. Sequencing was done on a sample of naive CD8+ T cells from blood, with Jurkat cell RNA spiked in. As for subset: FACS-sorted CD8+CD4-CCR7+CD45RA+ naive T cells. The sequence came from a human donor in good health. Some libraries in this study had Jurkat cell RNA spiked in. CDR3 residues: CSASLEFSTDTQYF. Written as DNA, the CDR3 is TGCAGTGCTAGTTTGGAGTTTAGCACAGATACGCAGTATTTT.